This TCR beta chain was sequenced during a study of cytomegalovirus exposure and HLA in healthy donors. Germline V lookup: CDR1 SGHVS, CDR2 FQNEAQ. This CDR3 contains 15 residues. Germline trimming cut 5 bases from V and 7 bases from J; bases unmatched to any gene: 11. General study results and limits: Fewer N-insertions than the roughly 630-donor mean were reportedly shown by an Asian-associated ancestry cluster in a later analysis.

PCR employed 60 Vbeta and 13 Jbeta primers. Only in-frame clones appear in the TCRdb table, and some are missing; sequencing was by immunoSEQ multiplex PCR. This sample yields roughly 190,000 clones, of which around 81% are seen a single time; more than 1.5% belongs to the top ten. Regarding this clone: Its antigen is not known.

The clonotype comes from a man younger than 35 in good health and CMV-seronegative. This chain connects TRBV7-8 to TRBJ2-4, with 7 positions matching TRBD2. Input material: PBMCs. The CDR3 region has the DNA TGTGCCAGCAGCCCAGGGAGCGGGAATAGGAACATTCAGTACTTC. It is translated as CASSPGSGNRNIQYF.